The TCR beta chain described here comes from a study of cytomegalovirus exposure and HLA in healthy donors. Overall study: A later analysis reported the same platform for the 120 or so validation repertoires and the 666 first-cohort repertoires.

Only one count was recorded for this clone. What it binds is unknown. Notes on the study in general: Some public TCRs appeared in many individuals, while most sequences were rare. In a later analysis, first-cohort TCR clusters were found to tend to co-occur in the 120 or so validation repertoires.

Generated by immunoSEQ multiplex PCR, the TCRdb table keeps only in-frame clones and is missing some. The sample includes 150,000 to 200,000 clones, about nine tenths seen only once; the top ten take 2% to 3%. The CDR3 consists of 13 residues. V is TRBV12-1 and J is TRBJ1-2; the DNA was not compared with TRBD1, the D call given in the table. TRBV12-1 is an annotated pseudogene. This receptor was taken from a man between 18 and 35 years old in good health and CMV-seropositive. The sequencing sample was made of PBMCs. In nucleotides, the CDR3 is TGTGCCAGCAGTCTCTGGGCGTGGTATGGCTACACCTTC. This gives the protein CASSLWAWYGYTF.